These 11 T cell receptor beta chains were sequenced from one sample in a study of T cells in Graves' hyperthyroidism and ophthalmopathy. Using RNA transcripts as the source, TCR beta CDR3 regions were amplified. A first-round RT-PCR of the TCR CDR3 used the HTBI primer set. A single record per CDR3 protein comes from TCRdb applying MiXCR to the multiplex PCR reads. The sample shows over 400,000 distinct CDR3 sequences, under 15% of them seen only once. Sequenced input: blood. Receptor source: a man in his late teens or twenties with Graves' ophthalmopathy.

This clonotype was observed many times. The chain is built from TRBV3-1 and TRBJ1-5, with D uncertain. CDR3 length: 15 residues. Trimming stripped 1 base from V and 5 bases from J, with 12 bases between. The germline gives CDR1 LGHDT, CDR2 YNNKEL (reference sequence). The CDR3 protein is CASSQAKGWDQPQHF. The DNA for the CDR3 is TGTGCCAGCAGCCAAGCGAAAGGGTGGGATCAGCCCCAGCATTTT.

This clonotype was seen repeatedly, ten times or more. In nucleotides, the CDR3 is TGCAGCGTTAGACTAGCGGGAGTTACCGGGGAGCTGTTTTTT. This encodes CSVRLAGVTGELFF. J is TRBJ2-2 and V is TRBV29-1, with TRBD2 identical over 12 bases. The ends lost 5 bases at V and 5 bases at J; junction bases unmatched: 3. This CDR3 has 14 amino acids. CDR1 SQVTM and CDR2 ANQGSEA come from the germline V gene.

This clonotype has a count of ten or more. The chain links TRBV12-3 or TRBV12-4 to TRBJ2-1; D is unclear. The V and J ends lost 5 bases and 5 bases respectively, with 7 bases between them. The CDR3 has 12 amino acids. CDR3 residues: CASSTTNNEQFF. The CDR3 coding sequence is TGTGCCAGCAGTACGACGAACAATGAGCAGTTCTTC.

This clonotype was seen many times. The chain couples TRBV7-2 to TRBJ2-5; a possible D gene is TRBD1 (5 bases). The germline gives CDR1 SGHTA, CDR2 FQGNSA. The CDR3 is 13 residues long. The germline V and J ends were trimmed by 2 bases and 2 bases, with 6 bases remaining between them. Here the CDR3 DNA reads TGTGCCAGCAGCTTAAACAGGCAAGAGACCCAGTACTTC. Its translation: CASSLNRQETQYF.

The chain carries TRBV5-6 and TRBJ1-1; D is uncertain. V lost 2 bases and J lost 1, with 9 bases in between. Germline V lookup: CDR1 SGHDT, CDR2 YYEEEE. The CDR3 is 14 residues long. The CDR3 coding sequence is TGTGCCAGCAGCTTCTGGGGATGGAACACTGAAGCTTTCTTT. Translated, it gives CASSFWGWNTEAFF.

The rearrangement links TRBV4-1 to TRBJ2-7; no reliable D call. V lost 0 bases and J lost 0, with 12 bases in between. The germline CDR1 and CDR2 sequences are MGHRA and YSYEKL. CDR3 length: 16 residues. Here the CDR3 DNA reads TGCGCCAGCAGCCAAGATCTGCCGACTGGCTCCTACGAGCAGTACTTC. Translation: CASSQDLPTGSYEQYF.

This clonotype occurred many times. The chain links TRBV9 to TRBJ1-2, with D perhaps matching TRBD1 (6 bases). The CDR3 totals 13 residues. Trimming pared 2 bases from V and 5 bases from J, leaving 10 bases between. Germline V lookup: CDR1 SGDLS, CDR2 YYNGEE. The CDR3: CASSVPGAYGYTF. The CDR3 nucleotides are TGTGCCAGCAGCGTGCCGGGGGCTTATGGCTACACCTTC.

This clonotype has just a few counts. The J gene is TRBJ1-5, the V gene TRBV5-1; D perhaps matches TRBD1 (6 bases). With 7 bases removed from V and 0 bases from J, the gap between germline ends came to 11 bases. This CDR3 is 14 amino acids long. Per germline, CDR1 SGHRS and CDR2 YFSETQ. In DNA, the CDR3 is TGCGCCAGCGGGCGGACAGTTAGCAATCAGCCCCAGCATTTT. It encodes CASGRTVSNQPQHF.

The genes are TRBV19 and TRBJ2-2, with TRBD2 as a possible D gene (5 bases). V was pared by 7 bases and J by 8 bases, with 14 bases between. Germline CDR1 LNHDA, CDR2 SQIVND (reference sequence). The CDR3 spans 13 residues. Here the CDR3 DNA reads TGTGCCAGTAACGACGCCAGGAGGGGGGAGCTGTTTTTT. It translates to CASNDARRGELFF.

This clonotype was detected many times. The rearrangement joins TRBV20-1 to TRBJ2-5; D possibly uses TRBD1 or TRBD2 (5 bases each). V was cut by 3 bases and J by 5 bases, with 16 bases left in between. Germline loops: CDR1 DFQATT, CDR2 SNEGSKA (reference sequence). CDR3 length equals 14 residues. In nucleotides, the CDR3 is TGCAGTGCTAGGGCCCAGGGTTGGGGGGAGACCCAGTACTTC. Protein: CSARAQGWGETQYF.

This chain connects TRBV27 to TRBJ1-2; 12 bases fit TRBD1. CDR1 and CDR2 (germline): MNHEY, SMNVEV (reference sequence). The CDR3 has 16 amino acids. V trimming: 4 bases; J trimming: 8 bases; junction bases outside the gene matches: 11. The CDR3 DNA reads as TGTGCCAGCAGTTGGTCGGGACAGGGGGCTGCGGGGGGCTACACCTTC. Residues: CASSWSGQGAAGGYTF.